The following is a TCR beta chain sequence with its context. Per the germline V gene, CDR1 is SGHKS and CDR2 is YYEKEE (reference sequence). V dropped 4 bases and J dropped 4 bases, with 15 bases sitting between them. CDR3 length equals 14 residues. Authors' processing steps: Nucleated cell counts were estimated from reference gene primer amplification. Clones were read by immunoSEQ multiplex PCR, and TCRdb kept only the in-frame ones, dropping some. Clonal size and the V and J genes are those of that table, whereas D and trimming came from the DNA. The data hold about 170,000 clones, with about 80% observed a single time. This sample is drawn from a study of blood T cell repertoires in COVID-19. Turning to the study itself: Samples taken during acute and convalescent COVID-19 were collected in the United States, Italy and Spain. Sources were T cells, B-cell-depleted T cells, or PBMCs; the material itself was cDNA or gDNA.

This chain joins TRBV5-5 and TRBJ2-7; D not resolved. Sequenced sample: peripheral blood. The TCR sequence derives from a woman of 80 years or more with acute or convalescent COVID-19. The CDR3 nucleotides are TGTGCCAGCAGCCCCCGGGTCCGAATTTACGAGCAGTACTTC. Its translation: CASSPRVRIYEQYF.